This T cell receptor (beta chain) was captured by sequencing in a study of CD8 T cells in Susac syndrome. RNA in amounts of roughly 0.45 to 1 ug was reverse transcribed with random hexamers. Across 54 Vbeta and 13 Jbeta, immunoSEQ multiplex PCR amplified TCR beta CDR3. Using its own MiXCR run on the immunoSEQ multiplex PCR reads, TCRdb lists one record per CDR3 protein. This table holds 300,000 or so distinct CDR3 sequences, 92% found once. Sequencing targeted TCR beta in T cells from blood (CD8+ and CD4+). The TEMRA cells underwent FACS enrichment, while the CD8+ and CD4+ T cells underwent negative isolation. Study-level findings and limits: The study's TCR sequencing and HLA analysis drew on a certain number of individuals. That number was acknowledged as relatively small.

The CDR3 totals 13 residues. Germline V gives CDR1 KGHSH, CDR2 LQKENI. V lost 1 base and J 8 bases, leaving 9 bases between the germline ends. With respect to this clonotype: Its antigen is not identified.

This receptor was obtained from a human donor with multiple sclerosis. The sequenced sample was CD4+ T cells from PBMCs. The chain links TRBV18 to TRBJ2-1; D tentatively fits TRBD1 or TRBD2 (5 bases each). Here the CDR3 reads CASSPLRGDEQFF. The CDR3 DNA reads TGTGCCAGCTCACCACTACGAGGGGATGAGCAGTTCTTC.